Presented here are 12 T cell receptor beta chains from one specimen sequenced in a study of blood T cell repertoires in COVID-19. The method was immunoSEQ multiplex PCR; TCRdb's version includes in-frame clones alone and lacks a portion of them. The repertoire includes more than 300,000 clones, 90% of them detected once, and about 1% sits in the top ten. The material sequenced was peripheral blood. These receptors all come from a woman in her thirties or forties with COVID-19, enrolled during active disease.

V is TRBV5-1 and J is TRBJ1-3, with 7 bases matching TRBD1. Germline V gives CDR1 SGHRS, CDR2 YFSETQ. Germline trimming cut 0 bases from V and 3 bases from J; bases unmatched to any gene: 3. The CDR3 runs 15 residues. Written as DNA, the CDR3 is TGCGCCAGCAGCTTGGCAGGGGGAGATGGAAACACCATATATTTT. It codes for CASSLAGGDGNTIYF. Using reference TRBV5-1 and TRBJ1-3 for the parts outside the CDR3, the full variable domain is KAGVTQTPRYLIKTRGQQVTLSCSPISGHRSVSWYQQTPGQGLQFLFEYFSETQRNKGNFPGRFSGRQFSNSRSEMNVSTLELGDSALYLCASSLAGGDGNTIYFGEGSWLTVV.

The V and J genes are TRBV7-9 and TRBJ1-1, with 9 positions matching TRBD1. The CDR3 is 15 amino acids. Germline V gene lookup returns CDR1 SEHNR and CDR2 FQNEAQ (reference sequence). V gave up 4 bases and J gave up 4 bases; unmatched junction bases: 7. This CDR3 is CASSYPTGGRTEAFF. Written as DNA, the CDR3 is TGTGCCAGCAGCTATCCGACAGGGGGTCGCACTGAAGCTTTCTTT. The variable domain in full, completed from reference TRBV7-9 and TRBJ1-1, reads DTGVSQNPRHKITKRGQNVTFRCDPISEHNRLYWYRQTLGQGPEFLTYFQNEAQLEKSRLLSDRFSAERPKGSFSTLEIQRTEQGDSAMYLCASSYPTGGRTEAFFGQGTRLTVV.

V usage is TRBV9 and J usage is TRBJ1-2; TRBD1 agrees at 11 bases. The CDR3 consists of 15 residues. V shed 4 bases and J 4 bases; nucleotides not matched to a gene: 6. Germline V CDR1 and CDR2: SGDLS, YYNGEE. The CDR3 region has the DNA TGTGCCAGCAGCCCAGTAGGGACAGGGGGCTATGGCTACACCTTC. Amino acids: CASSPVGTGGYGYTF.

The chain recombines TRBV5-5 with TRBJ2-7; 7 positions match TRBD1. J gave up 0 bases and V 3 bases, and 12 bases lay outside the gene matches. Germline values: CDR1 SGHKS, CDR2 YYEKEE (reference sequence). There are 17 residues in the CDR3. DNA for the CDR3: TGTGCCAGCAGCTATAGACCACAGGGGCCCGACTCCTACGAGCAGTACTTC. Residues: CASSYRPQGPDSYEQYF.

This clone came up once. The chain is built from TRBV5-4 and TRBJ1-1, with D uncertain. CDR3 length: 15 amino acids. The V end was cut by 2 bases, the J end by 3 bases, with 14 bases between. The V gene's germline CDR1 is SGHNT and CDR2 YYREEE (reference sequence). As DNA, the CDR3 is TGTGCCAGCAGCTTACCAAGACACCAACACACTGAAGCTTTCTTT. Translation gives CASSLPRHQHTEAFF.

The rearrangement uses TRBV7-3 and TRBJ2-2, with TRBD1 as a possible D gene (6 bases). Germline values: CDR1 SGHTA, CDR2 FQGTGA. The CDR3 runs to 17 residues. V was pared by 1 base and J by 3 bases, with 15 bases between. CDR3 nucleotide sequence: TGTGCCAGCAGCTTAAAAGGGTACAGGGAATACACCGGGGAGCTGTTTTTT. Protein: CASSLKGYREYTGELFF.

In this sample, this clone turned up once. The rearrangement joins TRBV28 to TRBJ2-2; D remains unclear. Germline V gene lookup returns CDR1 MDHEN and CDR2 SYDVKM. CDR3 length: 13 amino acids. The V and J ends lost 5 bases and 5 bases respectively, with 9 bases between them. CDR3 sequence (DNA): TGTGCCAGCAGTACTGTCCTTACCGGGGAGCTGTTTTTT. Its protein product is CASSTVLTGELFF.

The chain is built from TRBV5-1 and TRBJ1-3; D unclear. CDR1 and CDR2 from the germline V gene are SGHRS and YFSETQ. There are 15 residues in the CDR3. V dropped 3 bases and J dropped 4 bases, with 14 bases sitting between them. CDR3 coding DNA: TGCGCCAGCAGCTCCGAACCTCGAGTGGGAAACACCATATATTTT. Translating it yields CASSSEPRVGNTIYF.

The V gene is TRBV6-5, the J gene TRBJ1-4; 8 bases align to TRBD1. Germline-derived CDR1 and CDR2 are MNHEY and SVGAGI. This CDR3 is built from 15 residues. V lost 8 bases, J lost 8 bases, and 13 bases stayed unmatched. The CDR3 DNA follows: TGTGCCAGCGGGCTTGGAGGGCAGGGGGCGGAAAAACTGTTTTTT. Residues: CASGLGGQGAEKLFF.

This chain uses TRBV5-8 with TRBJ2-5; possibly TRBD1 for D (6 bases). Trimming left V 3 bases short and J 1 base short, with 13 bases between. Looked up from germline, CDR1 is SGHTS and CDR2 is YDEGEE. This CDR3 comprises 15 residues. The CDR3 DNA reads as TGTGCCAGCAGCTCTCCAAACAGGGTCCAAGAGACCCAGTACTTC. It yields the protein CASSSPNRVQETQYF.

The chain uses TRBV7-8 and TRBJ2-1, with TRBD2 identical over 13 bases. The CDR3 contains 16 residues. J lost 8 bases, V lost 2 bases, and 6 bases had no gene match. Germline CDR1 is SGHVS and CDR2 is FQNEAQ. The CDR3 loop is CASSLLTSGGAHEQFF. The CDR3 nucleotides read TGTGCCAGCAGCTTACTCACTAGCGGGGGGGCGCATGAGCAGTTCTTC.

The chain recombines TRBV5-4 with TRBJ2-5, with D perhaps matching TRBD2 (6 bases). The V gene's germline CDR1 is SGHNT and CDR2 YYREEE (reference sequence). The CDR3 has 15 residues. V gave up 4 bases and J gave up 3 bases, with 16 bases separating them. The CDR3 sequence: CASSRSGGEKETQYF. The CDR3 bases are TGTGCCAGCAGCCGAAGCGGCGGGGAAAAAGAGACCCAGTACTTC.